The rows below give T cell receptor beta chains drawn from one sample of a study of CD8 T cells in ankylosing spondylitis. Using its own MiXCR run on the 5' RACE reads, TCRdb lists one record per CDR3 protein. This table holds 750,000 to 850,000 distinct CDR3 sequences, 10% to 15% found once. Sample: blood, either unsorted or a sorted T cell fraction (not recorded which). The receptors originated from a male donor with ankylosing spondylitis. Each CDR3 is given with its conserved first and last residue. D genes are given only for firm matches. Clone size, where shown, is once, few, many, or a class for clones that have expanded.

D gene,clone size,J gene,V gene,CDR3 DNA,CDR3 protein
-,few,TRBJ1-1,TRBV4-3,TGCGCCAGCAGCCAAGAAAACAGATTGAACACTGAAGCTTTCTTT,CASSQENRLNTEAFF
-,-,TRBJ1-2,TRBV6-4,TGTGCCAGCAGTGACGGGGGACAACTCGGAAACTATGGCTACACCTTC,CASSDGGQLGNYGYTF
-,many,TRBJ2-1,TRBV20-1,TGCAGTGCTAGAGATCCACTCAGCTCCTACAATGAGCAGTTCTTC,CSARDPLSSYNEQFF
TRBD2,-,TRBJ2-1,TRBV20-1,TGCAGTGCGTCTCGGACTAGCGGGAGGGCAGAGGAGCAGTTCTTC,CSASRTSGRAEEQFF
-,-,TRBJ1-2,TRBV6-1,TGTGCCAGCGGCCGGGCAAACCGACTCTATGGCTACACCTTC,CASGRANRLYGYTF
TRBD1,many,TRBJ1-2,TRBV12-3/TRBV12-4,TGTGCCAGCACCGAGACAGGGGGATCGATTTCTGGCTACACCTTC,CASTETGGSISGYTF
TRBD2,-,TRBJ2-5,TRBV10-3,TGTGCCATCAGTGGTCTAGCGGGGGGAGGAACCCAGTACTTC,CAISGLAGGGTQYF
-,-,TRBJ2-1,TRBV7-9,TGTGCCAGCAGCCGCCGTGACAGGGAGGTTATCATATATGAGCAGTTCTTC,CASSRRDREVIIYEQFF
-,many,TRBJ2-1,TRBV20-1,TGCAGTGCCCCGGGGGCCTTTTACAATGAGCAGTTCTTC,CSAPGAFYNEQFF
-,many,TRBJ1-6,TRBV20-1,TGCAGTGCTAGGTCGCGGTCTTCACCCCTCCACTTT,CSARSRSSPLHF
-,-,TRBJ2-7,TRBV10-3,TGTGCCACCGGACAGAAGTACGAGCAGTACTTC,CATGQKYEQYF
-,few,TRBJ2-5,TRBV10-3,TGTGCCATCAGTGAGTCGAGACAGGAGGAAGAGACCCAGTACTTC,CAISESRQEEETQYF
-,-,TRBJ2-2,TRBV20-1,TGCAGTGCTAGTCACAGTTGGACCGGGGAGCTGTTTTTT,CSASHSWTGELFF
TRBD1,-,TRBJ2-2,TRBV5-1,TGCGCCAGCAGCCGTGGGACAGCCGAGGGCGGGGAGCTGTTTTTT,CASSRGTAEGGELFF
-,-,TRBJ2-3,TRBV5-4,TGTGCCAGCAGCTTTGAGGCTTGGGGCACAGATACGCAGTATTTT,CASSFEAWGTDTQYF
-,few,TRBJ1-2,TRBV20-1,TGCAGTGCTAGTGTGGGTTGGGGCTACACCTTC,CSASVGWGYTF
-,-,TRBJ1-2,TRBV27,TGTGCCAGCAAGAGTCGTAGTAAGGACTATGGCTACACCTTC,CASKSRSKDYGYTF
-,-,TRBJ2-2,TRBV28,TGTGCCAGCATCCCCGGGGGCAGTCCGAACACCGGGGAGCTGTTTTTT,CASIPGGSPNTGELFF
TRBD1,-,TRBJ1-2,TRBV6-1,TGTGCCAGCAGCACCGGGACAGGGCCCTATGGCTACACCTTC,CASSTGTGPYGYTF
-,few,TRBJ2-3,TRBV6-5,TGTGCCAGCAGTTATCAGAGCTCCGGGACAGATACGCAGTATTTT,CASSYQSSGTDTQYF
-,-,TRBJ1-3,TRBV9,TGTGCCAGCAGCGCGGCGGCCCGGGGTGGAAACACCATATATTTT,CASSAAARGGNTIYF
TRBD2,-,TRBJ2-7,TRBV10-3,TGTGCCAGCGGTGGGGTGCGGGAGATATACGAGCAGTACTTC,CASGGVREIYEQYF
TRBD1,-,TRBJ2-5,TRBV6-2/TRBV6-3,TGTGCCAGCAGTCTTGAGGGGCCGGACAGGGGGCGAGAGACCCAGTACTTC,CASSLEGPDRGRETQYF
-,few,TRBJ2-1,TRBV4-1,TGCGCCAGCAGCCAATCCTTGATGAACAGCTACAATGAGCAGTTCTTC,CASSQSLMNSYNEQFF
-,-,TRBJ2-7,TRBV15,TGTGCCACCAGCAGACAGGAGATGATCTACGAGCAGTACTTC,CATSRQEMIYEQYF
-,few,TRBJ2-7,TRBV20-1,TGCAGTGCTCCGGCAGCAAATCGATTGGGTTACGAGCAGTACTTC,CSAPAANRLGYEQYF
-,-,TRBJ2-7,TRBV20-1,TGCAGTGCTCGTCAGACGGGAATTAACTACGAGCAGTACTTC,CSARQTGINYEQYF
-,few,TRBJ1-1,TRBV20-1,TGCAGTGCTAGAGGGGGAAGGTCTTTCTTT,CSARGGRSFF
TRBD1,-,TRBJ1-1,TRBV5-1,TGCGCCAGCAGCTTGGAGGGACAGGGTTCTGAAGCTTTCTTT,CASSLEGQGSEAFF
-,many,TRBJ1-2,TRBV27,TGTGCCAGCAGTGATGGGACGGAGAATGGCTACACCTTC,CASSDGTENGYTF
-,few,TRBJ2-1,TRBV6-2/TRBV6-3,TGTGCCAGCATCGGACGGGGGGCTAGGGAGCAGTTCTTC,CASIGRGAREQFF
-,many,TRBJ1-5,TRBV20-1,TGCAGTGCTAGAGATACGGGCCCACTTTGGGGAGATCAGCCCCAGCATTTT,CSARDTGPLWGDQPQHF
-,-,TRBJ2-1,TRBV7-2,TGTGCCAGCAGCTTTCAGAACAGGGTACAGTTCTTC,CASSFQNRVQFF
-,-,TRBJ2-5,TRBV11-2,TGTGCCAGCAGCTTATTCCCTAGGGAGACCCAGTACTTC,CASSLFPRETQYF
-,many,TRBJ2-1,TRBV4-2,TGTGCCAGCAGCCAAGTAGGGGACAACAATGAGCAGTTCTTC,CASSQVGDNNEQFF
-,many,TRBJ1-1,TRBV6-6,TGTGCCAGCAAAGCAGGGCAAGGCACTGAAGCTTTCTTT,CASKAGQGTEAFF
-,few,TRBJ2-1,TRBV5-1,TGCGCCAGCAGCTTGCAATGGGGACACCCTTACAATGAGCAGTTCTTC,CASSLQWGHPYNEQFF
TRBD2,few,TRBJ2-3,TRBV27,TGTGCCAGCACCCCCGGGACTAGCGGCACAGATACGCAGTATTTT,CASTPGTSGTDTQYF
TRBD1,many,TRBJ2-1,TRBV12-3/TRBV12-4,TGTGCCACCGGACAGGGGTACTACAATGAGCAGTTCTTC,CATGQGYYNEQFF
-,few,TRBJ1-1,TRBV5-1,TGCGCCAGCAGCTCGGAGGCTCGGCACACTGAAGCTTTCTTT,CASSSEARHTEAFF
-,-,TRBJ1-3,TRBV6-1,TGTGCCAGCAAAGGGTTCCCGATACACACCATATATTTT,CASKGFPIHTIYF
TRBD1,few,TRBJ1-4,TRBV20-1,TGCAGTTCCACAGACAGGGATGCTGAAAAACTGTTTTTT,CSSTDRDAEKLFF
TRBD2,-,TRBJ2-3,TRBV30,TGTGCCTGGAGTCCACCGGGGGGGCGGGGTACAGATACGCAGTATTTT,CAWSPPGGRGTDTQYF
-,-,TRBJ2-7,TRBV6-2/TRBV6-3,TGTGCCAGCAGGCTCCGAGGACCGGGGCTCTACGAGCAGTACTTC,CASRLRGPGLYEQYF
-,many,TRBJ1-6,TRBV20-1,TGCAGTGCTCGAGAGTGGGGATCGGATTCACCCCTCCACTTT,CSAREWGSDSPLHF
-,few,TRBJ2-5,TRBV5-1,TGCGCCAGCAGCTCCTGGACTTTTCAAGAGACCCAGTACTTC,CASSSWTFQETQYF
TRBD2,few,TRBJ2-1,TRBV5-1,TGCGCCAGCAGCCGAACGACGGGGGGGCCTATCTACAATGAGCAGTTCTTC,CASSRTTGGPIYNEQFF
-,many,TRBJ2-5,TRBV7-2,TGTGCCAGCAGCTTAGCCCCGGGGGAGACCCAGTACTTC,CASSLAPGETQYF
-,few,TRBJ2-5,TRBV24-1,TGTGCCACCAGTGATTCGTCGGGGTTTCAAGAGACCCAGTACTTC,CATSDSSGFQETQYF
TRBD2,few,TRBJ2-1,TRBV20-1,TGCAGTGCAGCCGGGACTAGCGGGCTCGGTATTCCATTCTTC,CSAAGTSGLGIPFF
-,many,TRBJ2-5,TRBV10-3,TGTGCCACCCTGAGCCCCCAGGGGCAGGAGACCCAGTACTTC,CATLSPQGQETQYF
TRBD1,many,TRBJ1-4,TRBV29-1,TGCAGCGTTGGGGACAGTACTAATGAAAAACTGTTTTTT,CSVGDSTNEKLFF
TRBD2,-,TRBJ2-7,TRBV6-1,TGTGCCAGCAGCCGGACTTTAGCGGGAAGGGCCTACGAGCAGTACTTC,CASSRTLAGRAYEQYF
TRBD1,many,TRBJ2-7,TRBV10-3,TGTGCCATCAGCGGGACAGGGCCCCACGAGCAGTACTTC,CAISGTGPHEQYF
TRBD2,few,TRBJ2-7,TRBV18,TGTGCCAGCTCACAGGCGACTAGCGGGATATCCGAGCAGTACTTC,CASSQATSGISEQYF